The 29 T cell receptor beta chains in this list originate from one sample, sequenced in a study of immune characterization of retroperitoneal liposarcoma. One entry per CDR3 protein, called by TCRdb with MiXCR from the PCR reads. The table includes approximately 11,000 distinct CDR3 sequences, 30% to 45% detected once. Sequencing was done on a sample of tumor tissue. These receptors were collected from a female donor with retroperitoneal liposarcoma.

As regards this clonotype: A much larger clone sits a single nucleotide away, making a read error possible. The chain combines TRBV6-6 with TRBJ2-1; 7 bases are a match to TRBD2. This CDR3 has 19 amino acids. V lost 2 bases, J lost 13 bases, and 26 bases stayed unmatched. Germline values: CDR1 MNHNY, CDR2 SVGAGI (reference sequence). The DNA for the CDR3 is TGTGCCAGCAGTTACACCCTTCCGGGACTAACCATAGCCAAAAACATTCAGTTCTTC. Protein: CASSYTLPGLTIAKNIQFF.

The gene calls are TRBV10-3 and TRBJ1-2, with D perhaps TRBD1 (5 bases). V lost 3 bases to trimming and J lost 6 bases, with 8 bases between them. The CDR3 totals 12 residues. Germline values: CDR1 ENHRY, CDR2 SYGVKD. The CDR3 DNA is TGTGCCATCAGTGACGGGGGAGATGGCTACACCTTC. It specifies CAISDGGDGYTF.

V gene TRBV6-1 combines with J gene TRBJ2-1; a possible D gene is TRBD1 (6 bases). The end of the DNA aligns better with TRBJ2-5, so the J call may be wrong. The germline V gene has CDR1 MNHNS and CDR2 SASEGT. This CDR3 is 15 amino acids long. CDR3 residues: CASSPGAGVAETQYF. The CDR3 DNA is TGTGCCAGCTCCCCGGGTGCAGGGGTTGCAGAGACCCAGTACTTC.

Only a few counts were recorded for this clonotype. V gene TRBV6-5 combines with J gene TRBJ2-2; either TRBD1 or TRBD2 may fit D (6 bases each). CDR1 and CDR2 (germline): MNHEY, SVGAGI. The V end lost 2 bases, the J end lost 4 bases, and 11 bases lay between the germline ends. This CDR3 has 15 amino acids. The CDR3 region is CASSYGGPGTGELFF. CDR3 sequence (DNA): TGTGCCAGCAGTTACGGGGGGCCGGGCACCGGGGAGCTGTTTTTT.

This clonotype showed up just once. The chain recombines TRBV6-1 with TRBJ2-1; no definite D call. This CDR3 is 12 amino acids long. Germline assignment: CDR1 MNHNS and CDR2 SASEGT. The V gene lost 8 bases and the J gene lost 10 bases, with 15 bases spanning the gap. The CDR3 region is CASQQFTYEQFF. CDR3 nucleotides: TGTGCCAGCCAGCAGTTTACCTACGAGCAGTTCTTC.

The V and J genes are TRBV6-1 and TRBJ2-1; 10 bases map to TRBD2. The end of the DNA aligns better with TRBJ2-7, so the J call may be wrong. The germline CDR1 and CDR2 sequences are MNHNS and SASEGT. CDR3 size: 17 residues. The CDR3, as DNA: TGTGCCAGCAGTTTTGGGACTAGCGTGAGCTCCTACAATGAGCAGTACTTC. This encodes CASSFGTSVSSYNEQYF.

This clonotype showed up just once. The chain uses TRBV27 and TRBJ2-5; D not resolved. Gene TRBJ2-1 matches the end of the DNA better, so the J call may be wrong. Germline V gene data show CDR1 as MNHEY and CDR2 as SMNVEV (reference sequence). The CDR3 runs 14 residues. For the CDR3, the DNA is TGTGCCAGCAGTTTATTTAACTTCCACAATGAGCAGTTCTTC. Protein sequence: CASSLFNFHNEQFF.

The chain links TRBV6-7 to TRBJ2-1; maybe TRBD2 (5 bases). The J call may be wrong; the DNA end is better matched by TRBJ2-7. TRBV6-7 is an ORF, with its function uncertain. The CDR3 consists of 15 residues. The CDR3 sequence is CASRDLSARYNEQYF. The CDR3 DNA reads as TGTGCCAGCAGGGACTTGAGCGCTCGGTACAATGAGCAGTACTTC.

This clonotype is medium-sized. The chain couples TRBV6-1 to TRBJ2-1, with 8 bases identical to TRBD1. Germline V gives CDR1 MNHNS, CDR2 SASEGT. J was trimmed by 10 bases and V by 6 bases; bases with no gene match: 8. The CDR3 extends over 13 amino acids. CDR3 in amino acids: CASSPLDRGEQFF. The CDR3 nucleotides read TGTGCCAGCAGCCCCCTCGACAGGGGCGAGCAGTTCTTC.

DNA of the CDR3: TGTGCCAGCAGTGAAGTGCTAGCGGGGGAGAATACGCAGTATTTT. Amino acids: CASSEVLAGENTQYF. This sequence joins TRBV6-1 and TRBJ2-3; 10 nucleotides line up with TRBD2. This CDR3 has 15 residues. The junction had 5 bases not matched to a gene; V was cut back by 1 base and J by 7 bases. Looked up from germline, CDR1 is MNHNS and CDR2 is SASEGT.

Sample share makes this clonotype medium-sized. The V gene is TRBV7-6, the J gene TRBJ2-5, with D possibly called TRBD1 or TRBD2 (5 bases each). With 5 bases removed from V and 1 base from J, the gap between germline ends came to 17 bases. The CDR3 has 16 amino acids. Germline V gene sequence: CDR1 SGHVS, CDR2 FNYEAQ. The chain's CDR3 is CASSLSRGEGQETQYF. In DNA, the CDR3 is TGTGCCAGCAGCCTTAGTAGGGGAGAGGGCCAAGAGACCCAGTACTTC. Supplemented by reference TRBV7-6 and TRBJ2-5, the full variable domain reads GAGVSQSPRYKVTKRGQDVALRCDPISGHVSLYWYRQALGQGPEFLTYFNYEAQQDKSGLPNDRFSAERPEGSISTLTIQRTEQRDSAMYRCASSLSRGEGQETQYFGPGTRLLVL.

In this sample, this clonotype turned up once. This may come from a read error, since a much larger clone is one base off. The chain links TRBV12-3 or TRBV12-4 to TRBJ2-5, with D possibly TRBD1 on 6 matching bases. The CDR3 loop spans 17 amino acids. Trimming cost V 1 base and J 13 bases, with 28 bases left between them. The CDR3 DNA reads TGTGCCAGCAGTTTAGGTGACAGGCGCCGTAACAACTACGAGCTGTACTTC. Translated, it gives CASSLGDRRRNNYELYF.

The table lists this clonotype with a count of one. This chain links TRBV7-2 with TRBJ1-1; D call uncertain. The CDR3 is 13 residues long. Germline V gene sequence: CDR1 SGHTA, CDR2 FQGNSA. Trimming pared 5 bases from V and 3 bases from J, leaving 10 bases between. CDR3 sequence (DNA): TGTGCCAGCAGCGCCGGAAGCTACACTGAAGCTTTCTTT. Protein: CASSAGSYTEAFF.

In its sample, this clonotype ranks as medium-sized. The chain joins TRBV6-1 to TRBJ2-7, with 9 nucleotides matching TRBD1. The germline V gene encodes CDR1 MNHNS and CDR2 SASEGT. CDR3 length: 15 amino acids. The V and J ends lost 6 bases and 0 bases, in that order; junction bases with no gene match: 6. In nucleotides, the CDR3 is TGTGCCAGCAGGAGGGACAGGGAGAGCTCCTACGAGCAGTACTTC. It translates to CASRRDRESSYEQYF.

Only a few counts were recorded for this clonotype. Here the CDR3 reads CASSLVRETQYF. In DNA, the CDR3 is TGTGCCAGCAGCTTAGTCAGAGAGACCCAGTACTTC. The chain links TRBV11-2 to TRBJ2-5; D remains unclear. The CDR3 spans 12 residues. Looked up from germline, CDR1 is SGHAT and CDR2 is FQNNGV. Deletions cut 1 base from V and 4 bases from J, with 4 bases between.

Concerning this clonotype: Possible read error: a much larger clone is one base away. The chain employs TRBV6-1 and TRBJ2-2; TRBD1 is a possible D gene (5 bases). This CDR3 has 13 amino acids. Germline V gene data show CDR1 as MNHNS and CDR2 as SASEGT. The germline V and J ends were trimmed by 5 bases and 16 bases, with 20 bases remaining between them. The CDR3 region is CASSQDQTDTQFF. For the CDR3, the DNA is TGTGCCAGCAGTCAGGACCAGACAGATACGCAGTTTTTT.

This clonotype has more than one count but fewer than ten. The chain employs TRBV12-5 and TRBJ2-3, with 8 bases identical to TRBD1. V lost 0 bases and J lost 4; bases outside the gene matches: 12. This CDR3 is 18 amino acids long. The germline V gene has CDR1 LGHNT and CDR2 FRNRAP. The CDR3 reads CASGLVPKQGVDADTQYF. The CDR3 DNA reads TGTGCTAGTGGTTTGGTTCCGAAACAGGGGGTAGACGCAGATACGCAGTATTTT.

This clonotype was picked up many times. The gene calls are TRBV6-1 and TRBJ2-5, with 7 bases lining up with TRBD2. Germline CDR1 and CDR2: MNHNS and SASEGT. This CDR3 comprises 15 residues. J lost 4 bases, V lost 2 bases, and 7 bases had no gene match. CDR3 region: CASSESGMAGETQYF. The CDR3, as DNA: TGTGCCAGCAGTGAAAGCGGGATGGCGGGAGAGACCCAGTACTTC.

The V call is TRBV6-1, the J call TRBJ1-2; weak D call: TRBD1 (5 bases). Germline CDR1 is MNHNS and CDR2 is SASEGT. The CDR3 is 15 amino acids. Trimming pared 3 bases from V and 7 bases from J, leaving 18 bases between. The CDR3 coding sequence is TGTGCCAGCAGTGAGGTGGGACCGGGGATGGGTGGCTACACCTTC. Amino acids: CASSEVGPGMGGYTF.

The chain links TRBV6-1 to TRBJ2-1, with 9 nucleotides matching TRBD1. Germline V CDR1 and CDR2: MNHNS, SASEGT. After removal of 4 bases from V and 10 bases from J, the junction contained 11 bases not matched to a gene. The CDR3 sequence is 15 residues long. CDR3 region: CASSGPGQGYYEQFF. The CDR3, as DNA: TGTGCCAGCAGTGGACCGGGACAGGGATACTACGAGCAGTTCTTC.

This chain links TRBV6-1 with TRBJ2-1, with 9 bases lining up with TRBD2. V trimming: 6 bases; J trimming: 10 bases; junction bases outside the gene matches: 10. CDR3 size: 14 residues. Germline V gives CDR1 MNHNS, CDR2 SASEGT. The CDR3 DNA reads TGTGCCAGCAGAACCTTAGGGACTAGCTGGGAGCAGTTCTTC. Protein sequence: CASRTLGTSWEQFF.

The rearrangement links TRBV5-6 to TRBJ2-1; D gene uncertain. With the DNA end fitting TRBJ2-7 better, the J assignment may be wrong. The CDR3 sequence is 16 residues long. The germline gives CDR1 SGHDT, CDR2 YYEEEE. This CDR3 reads CASSSSLHSSYNEQYF. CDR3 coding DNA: TGTGCCAGCAGCTCCTCCCTTCACAGCTCCTACAATGAGCAGTACTTC.

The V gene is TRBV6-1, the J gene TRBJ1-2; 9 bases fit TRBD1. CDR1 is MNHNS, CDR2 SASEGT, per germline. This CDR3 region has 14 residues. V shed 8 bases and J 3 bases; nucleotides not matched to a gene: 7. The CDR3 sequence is CASRPGTGHYGYTF. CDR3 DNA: TGTGCCAGCCGTCCCGGGACAGGGCACTATGGCTACACCTTC.

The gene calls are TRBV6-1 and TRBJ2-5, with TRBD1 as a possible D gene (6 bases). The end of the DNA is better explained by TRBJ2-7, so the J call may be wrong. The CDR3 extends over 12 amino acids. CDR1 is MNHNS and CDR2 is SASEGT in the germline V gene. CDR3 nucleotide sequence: TGTGCCAGCCGGGACAACCCCTACGAGCAGTACTTC. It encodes CASRDNPYEQYF.

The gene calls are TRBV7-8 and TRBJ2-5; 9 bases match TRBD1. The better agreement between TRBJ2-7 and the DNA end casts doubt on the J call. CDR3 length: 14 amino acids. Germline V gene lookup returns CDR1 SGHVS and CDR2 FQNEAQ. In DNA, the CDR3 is TGTGCCAGCAACCCAATAGGGACAGGGAACGAGCAGTACTTC. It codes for CASNPIGTGNEQYF.

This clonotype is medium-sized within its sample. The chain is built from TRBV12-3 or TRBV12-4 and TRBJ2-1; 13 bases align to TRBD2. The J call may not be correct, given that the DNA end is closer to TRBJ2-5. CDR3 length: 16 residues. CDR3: CASSDPTSGRRGTQYF. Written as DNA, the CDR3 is TGTGCCAGCAGTGACCCGACTAGCGGGAGGCGGGGGACCCAGTACTTC.

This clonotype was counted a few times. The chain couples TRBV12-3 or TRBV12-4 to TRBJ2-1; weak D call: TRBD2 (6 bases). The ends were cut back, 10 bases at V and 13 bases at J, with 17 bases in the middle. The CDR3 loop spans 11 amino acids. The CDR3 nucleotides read TGTGCCACTACCAAGGAGGGGACCCAGTTCTTC. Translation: CATTKEGTQFF.

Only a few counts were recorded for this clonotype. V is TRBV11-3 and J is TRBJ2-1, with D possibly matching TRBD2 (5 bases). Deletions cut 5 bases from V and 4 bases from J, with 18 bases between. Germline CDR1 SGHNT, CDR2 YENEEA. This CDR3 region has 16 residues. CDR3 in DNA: TGTGCCAGCAGCCGAGAGGGCACGGCAGAATACAATGAGCAGTTCTTC. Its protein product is CASSREGTAEYNEQFF. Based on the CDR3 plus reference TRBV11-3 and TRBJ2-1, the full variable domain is EAGVVQSPRYKIIEKKQPVAFWCNPISGHNTLYWYLQNLGQGPELLIRYENEEAVDDSQLPKDRFSAERLKGVDSTLKIQPAELGDSAVYLCASSREGTAEYNEQFFGPGTRLTVL.

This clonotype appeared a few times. CDR3 in DNA: TGTGCCAGCAGTTTAGGGACAGCTTACAATGAGCAGTTCTTC. This sequence encodes CASSLGTAYNEQFF. This rearrangement joins TRBV12-3 or TRBV12-4 to TRBJ2-1; perhaps TRBD1 as D (6 bases). Trimming cost V 1 base and J 4 bases, with 8 bases left between them. The CDR3 is made up of 14 amino acids.